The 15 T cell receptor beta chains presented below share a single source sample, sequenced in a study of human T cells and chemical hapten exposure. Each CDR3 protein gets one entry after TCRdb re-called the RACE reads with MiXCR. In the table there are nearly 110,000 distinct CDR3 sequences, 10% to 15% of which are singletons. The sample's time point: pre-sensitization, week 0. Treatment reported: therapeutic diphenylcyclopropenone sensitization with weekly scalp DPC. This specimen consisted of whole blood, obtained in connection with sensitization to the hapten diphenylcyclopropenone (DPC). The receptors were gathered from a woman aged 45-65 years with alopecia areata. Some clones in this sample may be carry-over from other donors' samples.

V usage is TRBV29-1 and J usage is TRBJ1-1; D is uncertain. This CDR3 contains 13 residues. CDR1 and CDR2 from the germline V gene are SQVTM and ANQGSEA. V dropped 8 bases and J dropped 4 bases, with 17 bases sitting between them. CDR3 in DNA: TGCAGCTCTTCTAAGGATCCGAGCACTGAAGCTTTCTTT. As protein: CSSSKDPSTEAFF.

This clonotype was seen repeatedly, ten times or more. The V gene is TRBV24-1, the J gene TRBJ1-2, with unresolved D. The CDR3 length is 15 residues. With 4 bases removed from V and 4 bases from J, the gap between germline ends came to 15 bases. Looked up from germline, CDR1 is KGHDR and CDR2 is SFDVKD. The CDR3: CATSDPSQALYGYTF. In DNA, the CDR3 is TGTGCCACCAGTGACCCCTCGCAGGCGCTCTATGGCTACACCTTC.

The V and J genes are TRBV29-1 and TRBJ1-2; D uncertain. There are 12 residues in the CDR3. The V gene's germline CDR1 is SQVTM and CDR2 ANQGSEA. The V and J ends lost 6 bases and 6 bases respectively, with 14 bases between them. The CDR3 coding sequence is TGCAGCGTGTACCGCTCAATCGATGGCTACACCTTC. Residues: CSVYRSIDGYTF.

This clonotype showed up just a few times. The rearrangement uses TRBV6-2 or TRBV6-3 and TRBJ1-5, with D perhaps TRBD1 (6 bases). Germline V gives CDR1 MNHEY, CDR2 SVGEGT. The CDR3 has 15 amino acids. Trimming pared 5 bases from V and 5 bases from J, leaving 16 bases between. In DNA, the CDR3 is TGTGCCAGCAGTACGGGGGGCGGATGGTATCAGCCCCAGCATTTT. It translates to CASSTGGGWYQPQHF.

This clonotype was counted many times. CDR3 DNA sequence: TGTGCCAGCAGTTCCCGGGACCGATACAATGAGCAGTTCTTC. This translates into CASSSRDRYNEQFF. This chain uses TRBV6-2 or TRBV6-3 with TRBJ2-1, with D tentatively TRBD1 or TRBD2 (5 bases each). CDR3 length: 14 amino acids. The germline V gene has CDR1 MNHEY and CDR2 SVGEGT. V lost 4 bases and J 4 bases, leaving 11 bases between the germline ends.

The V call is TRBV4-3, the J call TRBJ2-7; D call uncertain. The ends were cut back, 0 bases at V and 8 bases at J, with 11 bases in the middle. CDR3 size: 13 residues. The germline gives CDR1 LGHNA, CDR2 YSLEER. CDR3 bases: TGCGCCAGCAGCCAAGAGAGGCCGTCCAAGCAGTACTTC. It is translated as CASSQERPSKQYF.

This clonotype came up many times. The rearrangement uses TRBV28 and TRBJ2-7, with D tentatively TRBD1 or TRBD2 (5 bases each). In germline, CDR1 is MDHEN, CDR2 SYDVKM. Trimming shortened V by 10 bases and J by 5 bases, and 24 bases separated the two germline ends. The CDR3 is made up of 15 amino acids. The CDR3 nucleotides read TGTGCCACCCTCCCGCGGACATTTACGGAGGACGAGCAGTACTTC. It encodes CATLPRTFTEDEQYF.

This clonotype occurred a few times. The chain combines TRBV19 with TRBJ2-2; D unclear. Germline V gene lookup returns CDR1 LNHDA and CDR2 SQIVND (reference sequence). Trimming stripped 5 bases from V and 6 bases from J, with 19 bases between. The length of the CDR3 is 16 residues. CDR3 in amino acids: CASSRNVRVDAGELFF. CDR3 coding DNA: TGTGCCAGTAGTCGCAACGTAAGGGTTGATGCCGGGGAGCTGTTTTTT.

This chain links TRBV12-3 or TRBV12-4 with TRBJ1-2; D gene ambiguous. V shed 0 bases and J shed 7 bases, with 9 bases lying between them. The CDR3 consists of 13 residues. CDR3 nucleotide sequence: TGTGCCAGCAGTTTAGCCACGGTGCGTGGCTACACCTTC. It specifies CASSLATVRGYTF.

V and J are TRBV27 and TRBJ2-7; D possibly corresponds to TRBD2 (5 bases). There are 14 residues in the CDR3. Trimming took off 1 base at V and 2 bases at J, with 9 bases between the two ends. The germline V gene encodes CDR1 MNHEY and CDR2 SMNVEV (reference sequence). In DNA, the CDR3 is TGTGCCAGCAGTTTATACAGCGGTGCCTACGAGCAGTACTTC. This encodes CASSLYSGAYEQYF.

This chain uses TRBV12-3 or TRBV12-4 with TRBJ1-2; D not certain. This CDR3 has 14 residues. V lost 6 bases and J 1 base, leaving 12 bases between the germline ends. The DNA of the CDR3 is TGTGCCAGCAGCACCTCCGTTATTAACTATGGCTACACCTTC. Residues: CASSTSVINYGYTF.

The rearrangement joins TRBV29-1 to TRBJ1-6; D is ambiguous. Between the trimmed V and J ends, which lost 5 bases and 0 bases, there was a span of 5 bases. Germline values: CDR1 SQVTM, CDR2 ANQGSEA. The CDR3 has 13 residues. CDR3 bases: TGCAGCGTTCGGACCTCCTATAATTCACCCCTCCACTTT. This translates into CSVRTSYNSPLHF.

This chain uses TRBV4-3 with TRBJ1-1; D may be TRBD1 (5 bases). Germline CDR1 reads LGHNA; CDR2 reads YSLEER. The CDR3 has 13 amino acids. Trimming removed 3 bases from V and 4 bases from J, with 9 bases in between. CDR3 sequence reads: CASSHGGRTEAFF. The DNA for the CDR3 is TGCGCCAGCAGCCATGGGGGTCGCACTGAAGCTTTCTTT.

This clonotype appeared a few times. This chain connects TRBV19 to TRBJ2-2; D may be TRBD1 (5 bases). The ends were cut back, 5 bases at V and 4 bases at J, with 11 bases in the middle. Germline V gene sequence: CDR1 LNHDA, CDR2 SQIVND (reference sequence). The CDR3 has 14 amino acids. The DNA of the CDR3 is TGTGCCAGTAGTGGGCTAGGGGCCACCGGGGAGCTGTTTTTT. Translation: CASSGLGATGELFF.

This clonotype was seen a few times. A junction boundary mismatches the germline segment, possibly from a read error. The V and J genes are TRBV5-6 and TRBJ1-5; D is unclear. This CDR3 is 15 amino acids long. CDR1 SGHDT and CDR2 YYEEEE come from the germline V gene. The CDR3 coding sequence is TGTGCCAGCAGCTTGATGGGCAGTAGCTATCAGCCCCAGCATTTT. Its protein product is CASSLMGSSYQPQHF.